Following are 13 T cell receptor beta chains from one sample sequenced in a study of control samples from healthy donors and cancer patients. Assay: immunoSEQ multiplex PCR; the TCRdb copy retains only in-frame clones and omits some. The table records 65,000 to 90,000 clones, around 90% of them present only once. The sequencing input was PBMCs. The origin of the receptors is a woman aged 45-60 years with colorectal cancer.

The chain employs TRBV25-1 and TRBJ2-2; D remains ambiguous. The V gene's germline CDR1 is MGHDK and CDR2 SYGVNS. The V end was cut by 3 bases, the J end by 0 bases, with 11 bases between. This CDR3 has 16 amino acids. CDR3 in amino acids: CASSEAEPANTGELFF. The CDR3 DNA sequence: TGTGCCAGCAGTGAGGCGGAGCCCGCGAACACCGGGGAGCTGTTTTTT.

This chain links TRBV5-1 with TRBJ2-3; the D gene could be TRBD1 or TRBD2 (6 bases each). V lost 4 bases and J 2 bases, leaving 14 bases between the germline ends. Per the germline V gene, CDR1 is SGHRS and CDR2 is YFSETQ. The CDR3 runs 15 residues. Here the CDR3 reads CASSPGASYTDTQYF. The CDR3, as DNA: TGCGCCAGCAGCCCGGGGGCTAGTTACACAGATACGCAGTATTTT.

Only a few counts were recorded for this clone. The chain couples TRBV28 to TRBJ1-2, with TRBD1 matching over 8 bases. The CDR3 runs to 12 residues. V lost 6 bases to trimming and J lost 13 bases; unmatched junction nucleotides: 10. Germline V gene data show CDR1 as MDHEN and CDR2 as SYDVKM. The CDR3 reads CASSPRDRTLTF. DNA for the CDR3: TGTGCCAGCAGCCCTCGGGACAGGACCCTCACCTTC.

The rearrangement uses TRBV9 and TRBJ2-2; a possible D gene is TRBD2 (5 bases). Germline V CDR1 and CDR2: SGDLS, YYNGEE. The V and J ends lost 2 bases and 7 bases respectively, with 9 bases between them. The CDR3 extends over 13 amino acids. The CDR3, as DNA: TGTGCCAGCAGCGTTGGAACTAGCGGGGAGCTGTTTTTT. Translation: CASSVGTSGELFF.

The J gene is TRBJ1-5, the V gene TRBV7-2, with D perhaps matching TRBD1 or TRBD2 (7 bases each). The closer fit of TRBJ2-3 to the DNA end suggests the J call may be wrong. This CDR3 spans 15 amino acids. Germline loops: CDR1 SGHTA, CDR2 FQGNSA. CDR3 protein: CASSQGGLPNQPQYF. The CDR3 DNA reads as TGTGCCAGCAGCCAGGGGGGGCTCCCCAATCAGCCCCAGTATTTT.

Written as DNA, the CDR3 is TGTGCCAGCAAGGGACAGTTCATGAACACTGAAGCTTTCTTT. This gives the protein CASKGQFMNTEAFF. This chain uses TRBV6-5 with TRBJ1-1; 7 positions agree with TRBD1. This CDR3 comprises 14 residues. The germline CDR1 and CDR2 sequences are MNHEY and SVGAGI. V was clipped by 7 bases and J by 0 bases; unmatched bases: 5.

CDR3 in amino acids: CASWGKGRNTEAFF. Here the CDR3 DNA reads TGTGCCAGCTGGGGAAAGGGGAGGAACACTGAAGCTTTCTTT. V usage is TRBV28 and J usage is TRBJ1-1; D perhaps matches TRBD1 (5 bases). The V end was cut by 8 bases, the J end by 1 base, with 14 bases between. Germline V gene sequence: CDR1 MDHEN, CDR2 SYDVKM. This CDR3 is built from 14 residues.

This clone has only a few counts. The chain is built from TRBV6-4 and TRBJ2-1; D unclear. The length of the CDR3 is 14 residues. CDR1 and CDR2 (germline): MRHNA, SNTAGT. V gave up 0 bases and J gave up 6 bases, with 9 bases separating them. The CDR3 loop is CASSDSSPGNEQFF. The CDR3 nucleotides are TGTGCCAGCAGTGACTCGAGCCCCGGCAATGAGCAGTTCTTC.

The rearrangement joins TRBV5-6 to TRBJ2-3, with 9 bases matching TRBD1. J lost 4 bases, V lost 4 bases, and 7 bases had no gene match. This CDR3 has 15 residues. CDR1 and CDR2 (germline): SGHDT, YYEEEE. CDR3: CASSPGTGLSDTQYF. The CDR3 DNA reads TGTGCCAGCAGCCCCGGGACAGGGTTGTCAGATACGCAGTATTTT.

This chain connects TRBV6-5 to TRBJ1-6; no clear D. Germline CDR1 reads MNHEY; CDR2 reads SVGAGI. The CDR3 is 15 amino acids. Trimming removed 3 bases at V and 4 bases at J, with 10 bases between. This CDR3 reads CASSYDPGYNSPLHF. The CDR3 DNA follows: TGTGCCAGCAGTTATGATCCAGGATATAATTCACCCCTCCACTTT.

The V gene is TRBV7-3, the J gene TRBJ2-7; maybe TRBD2 (5 bases). The CDR3 loop spans 16 amino acids. CDR1 is SGHTA and CDR2 is FQGTGA in the germline V gene. Trimming cost V 5 bases and J 0 bases, with 17 bases left between them. Here the CDR3 reads CASSPERRGVSYEQYV. Written as DNA, the CDR3 is TGTGCCAGCAGCCCGGAGCGCCGGGGTGTCTCCTACGAGCAGTACGTC.

The chain joins TRBV28 to TRBJ1-2, with a weak D call TRBD1 (5 bases). From germline, CDR1 is MDHEN and CDR2 SYDVKM. The CDR3 is 14 residues long. Trimming cost V 5 bases and J 1 base, with 11 bases left between them. This CDR3 reads CASSPGGDNYGYTF. The CDR3 bases are TGTGCCAGCAGTCCCGGGGGGGATAACTATGGCTACACCTTC.

This sequence joins TRBV6-5 and TRBJ1-1, with 7 bases that match TRBD1. This CDR3 is built from 13 residues. Germline trimming cut 6 bases from V and 11 bases from J; bases unmatched to any gene: 12. Germline values: CDR1 MNHEY, CDR2 SVGAGI. The CDR3 DNA follows: TGTGCCAGCAGCCCCGCAGGGGGGGGTAGGGCTTTCTTT. This translates into CASSPAGGGRAFF.